This is a list of T cell receptor beta chains from one sample in a study of blood T cell repertoires in COVID-19. The table came from immunoSEQ multiplex PCR; TCRdb's copy has only in-frame clones and leaves some out. The data show more than 200,000 clones, 88% seen once. The sequencing sample was made of peripheral blood. Every receptor here comes from a man aged 65 to 85 with acute or convalescent COVID-19. CDR3s include the opening cysteine and the closing phenylalanine or tryptophan. D genes are given only for firm matches. Size is omitted from some rows. Given values are once, few, many or a class for expanded clones.

v_call,d_call,j_call,clone_size,cdr3_nt,cdr3_aa
TRBV10-3,TRBD2,TRBJ2-1,-,TGTGCCATCACCCCGGGGCTAGCGGGAGCCAACTCCGCTAATGAGCAGTTCTTC,CAITPGLAGANSANEQFF
TRBV12-3/TRBV12-4,-,TRBJ1-2,few,TGTGCCAGCAGTTTTGGGCAGAACTATGGCTACACCTTC,CASSFGQNYGYTF
TRBV9,TRBD2,TRBJ2-2,-,TGTGCCAGCAGCGTAGGGTCTAGCGGGAGCACCGGGGAGCTGTTTTTT,CASSVGSSGSTGELFF
TRBV19,-,TRBJ2-2,-,TGTGCCAGTAGAGGACACCGCGGGGAGCTGTTTTTT,CASRGHRGELFF
TRBV10-3,-,TRBJ2-2,-,TGTGCCATCAGTGAGTTAAGCTCCAACACCGGGGAGCTGTTTTTT,CAISELSSNTGELFF
TRBV10-3,TRBD2,TRBJ2-7,-,TGTGCCATCAGCCTGGGAACTAGCGGTATCTACGAGCAGTACTTC,CAISLGTSGIYEQYF
TRBV5-5,-,TRBJ1-3,-,TGTGCCAGCAGCTTGGCGCCGACGAGGGATCCTGGAAACACCATATATTTT,CASSLAPTRDPGNTIYF
TRBV27,TRBD1,TRBJ1-1,-,TGTGCCAGCAGTTTGACAGGGCCGAACACTGAAGCTTTCTTT,CASSLTGPNTEAFF
TRBV3-1/TRBV3-2,TRBD1,TRBJ2-3,-,TGTGCCAGCAGGCGGGACAGGGGGCTAGTGACAGATACGCAGTATTTT,CASRRDRGLVTDTQYF
TRBV19,-,TRBJ1-5,-,TGTGCCAGTAGTATAGACAGGGTTAATCAGCCCCAGCATTTT,CASSIDRVNQPQHF
TRBV19,-,TRBJ1-4,-,TGTGCCAGTAGTTATTCGGGGGGCGCCGCAACTAATGAAAAACTGTTTTTT,CASSYSGGAATNEKLFF
TRBV7-2,-,TRBJ2-7,-,TGTGCCAGCAGCTTAGGCGGCAGACCCTACGAGCAGTACTTC,CASSLGGRPYEQYF
TRBV19,-,TRBJ2-5,-,TGTGCCAGTAGTATAGAGGGGGGAAGGGGAGAGACCCAGTACTTC,CASSIEGGRGETQYF
TRBV4-1,TRBD1,TRBJ1-5,-,TGCGCCAGCAGCCACGGACAGGGAGGGGATCAGCCCCAGCATTTT,CASSHGQGGDQPQHF
TRBV7-2,-,TRBJ1-5,-,TGTGCCAGCAGCTTCCAACAGGGCCATCAGCCCCAGCATTTT,CASSFQQGHQPQHF
TRBV7-9,-,TRBJ2-4,-,TGTGCCAGCAGCCCTTGGACTAAAAACATTCAGTACTTC,CASSPWTKNIQYF
TRBV7-9,TRBD1,TRBJ2-7,-,TGTGCCAGCAGCTTAGAGGGGACAGGGAGCCACGAGCAGTACTTC,CASSLEGTGSHEQYF
TRBV18,-,TRBJ1-5,-,TGTGCCAGCTCACCGGCAGGGCAGGGTCAGCCCCAGCATTTT,CASSPAGQGQPQHF
TRBV14,TRBD1,TRBJ2-7,-,TGTGCCAGCAGCCCCGGTCCGGGACAGCCGGCCTACGAGCAGTACTTC,CASSPGPGQPAYEQYF
TRBV27,-,TRBJ2-2,few,TGTGCCAGCTCCCCGTCAGCGAGACCTACGAACACCGGGGAGCTGTTTTTT,CASSPSARPTNTGELFF
TRBV3-1/TRBV3-2,-,TRBJ1-4,-,TGTGCCAGCAGTCCCAGTAATTTGAGGGCAACTAATGAAAAACTGTTTTTT,CASSPSNLRATNEKLFF
TRBV7-8,-,TRBJ2-7,-,TGTGCCAGCAGCTTAGCCGGTCTAGCCATCTACGAGCAGTACTTC,CASSLAGLAIYEQYF
TRBV6-6,TRBD1,TRBJ2-5,-,TGTGCCAGCAGTTACCGGGACAGGACTCAAGAGACCCAGTACTTC,CASSYRDRTQETQYF
TRBV18,TRBD1,TRBJ2-3,-,TGTGCCAGCTCCCGGGGACAGGCGGGAAGAGATACGCAGTATTTT,CASSRGQAGRDTQYF
TRBV2,-,TRBJ1-1,-,TGTGCCAGCAGTGAATTCGCTGAAGCTTTCTTT,CASSEFAEAFF
TRBV12-3/TRBV12-4,-,TRBJ1-2,once,TGTGCCAGCACCCCGGACAGCTTTTATGGCTACACCTTC,CASTPDSFYGYTF
TRBV19,-,TRBJ2-5,-,TGTGCCAGTAGTATGGACTTAGGGCTTGGAGAAGAGACCCAGTACTTC,CASSMDLGLGEETQYF
TRBV5-1,TRBD1,TRBJ1-1,once,TGCGCCAGCAGCCGCTTAGGGACAGGGTCGGCGGTCACTGAAGCTTTCTTT,CASSRLGTGSAVTEAFF
TRBV28,-,TRBJ2-7,once,TGTGCCAGCAGTCTCGGACAGTACTCCTACGAGCAGTACTTC,CASSLGQYSYEQYF
TRBV7-9,TRBD1,TRBJ2-5,-,TGTGCCAGCAGCTTAGAAGGGCAGGGGGCGCGAGAGACCCAGTACTTC,CASSLEGQGARETQYF
TRBV11-2,TRBD1,TRBJ2-7,-,TGTGCCAGCAGCTTAGGCAGGGGGCAGTCGTACGAGCAGTACTTC,CASSLGRGQSYEQYF
TRBV6-5,TRBD1,TRBJ2-7,-,TGTGCCAGCAGTTATGCGGGCAGGGGGCGAGAGCAGTACTTC,CASSYAGRGREQYF
TRBV6-5,TRBD1,TRBJ1-5,-,TGTGCCAGCAGGAGACAGGGCGATCAGCCCCAGCATTTT,CASRRQGDQPQHF
TRBV27,TRBD1,TRBJ2-5,-,TGTGCCAGCAGTTTCCGCAGGGACAGGGTGGGGACCCAGTACTTC,CASSFRRDRVGTQYF
TRBV5-1,-,TRBJ2-5,-,TGCGCCAGCAGCTTGGTAGAAAGGGGCGGAGAGACCCAGTACTTC,CASSLVERGGETQYF
TRBV24-1,-,TRBJ2-5,-,TGTGCCACCAGTGCTTCCCCGTCGGTATCCGAGACCCAGTACTTC,CATSASPSVSETQYF